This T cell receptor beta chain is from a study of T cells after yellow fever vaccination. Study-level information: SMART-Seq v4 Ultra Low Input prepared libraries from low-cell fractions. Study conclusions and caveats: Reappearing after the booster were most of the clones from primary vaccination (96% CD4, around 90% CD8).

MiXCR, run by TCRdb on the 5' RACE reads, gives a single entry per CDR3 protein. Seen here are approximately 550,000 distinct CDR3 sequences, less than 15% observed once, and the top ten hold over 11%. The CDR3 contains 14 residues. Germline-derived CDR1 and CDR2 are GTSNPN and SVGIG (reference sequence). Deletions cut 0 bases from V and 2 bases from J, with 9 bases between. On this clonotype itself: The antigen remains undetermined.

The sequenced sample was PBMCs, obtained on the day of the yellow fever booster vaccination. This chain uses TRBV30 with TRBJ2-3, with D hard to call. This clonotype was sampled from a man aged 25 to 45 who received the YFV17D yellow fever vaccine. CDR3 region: CAWSVNLNTDTQYF. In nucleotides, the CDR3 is TGTGCCTGGAGTGTAAACTTAAACACAGATACGCAGTATTTT.